The 19 T cell receptor beta chains presented below share a single source sample, sequenced in a study of blood T cell repertoires in COVID-19 (dated by TCRdb to about 2020). Library preparation employed the immunoSEQ multiplex PCR assay. TCRdb took over this immuneACCESS table, retaining in-frame rearrangements with V and J assigned. Such tables are incomplete; in checked studies, under half of the missing clones stem from an unresolved V gene, and the remainder is unexplained. This sample comprises about 47,000 clones, roughly four fifths of them detected only once. Of the sample, roughly an eighth is held by the ten largest clones. Sequences were obtained from peripheral blood. These receptors originate from a human donor with acute or convalescent COVID-19. The donor label of this sample is uncertain.

The V call is TRBV25-1, the J call TRBJ1-6; D not certain. This CDR3 comprises 13 residues. The V gene lost 2 bases and the J gene lost 6 bases, with 5 bases spanning the gap. The germline V gene has CDR1 MGHDK and CDR2 SYGVNS. In nucleotides, the CDR3 is TGTGCCAGCAGTGAACTCTTTAATTCACCCCTCCACTTT. Its translation is CASSELFNSPLHF.

The chain recombines TRBV6-4 with TRBJ1-2, with D tentatively TRBD1 (5 bases). V lost 0 bases and J 5 bases, leaving 16 bases between the germline ends. Germline V gene data show CDR1 as MRHNA and CDR2 as SNTAGT. The CDR3 totals 16 residues. Here the CDR3 reads CASSDSRWGRRYGYTF. For the CDR3, the DNA is TGTGCCAGCAGTGACTCCCGTTGGGGCAGGCGATATGGCTACACCTTC.

The chain uses TRBV28 and TRBJ1-4; 7 nucleotides agree with TRBD1. In germline, CDR1 is MDHEN, CDR2 SYDVKM. The CDR3 totals 15 residues. V was pared by 2 bases and J by 13 bases, with 13 bases of the junction left unmatched. The CDR3 bases are TGTGCCAGCAGTTTAAGGTTAACAGGGGCGGTTGGACTGTTTTTT. Protein sequence: CASSLRLTGAVGLFF.

This chain joins TRBV24-1 and TRBJ1-4, with D possibly matching TRBD1 (5 bases). This CDR3 has 13 residues. The V end lost 5 bases, the J end lost 5 bases, and 8 bases lay between the germline ends. The germline V gene has CDR1 KGHDR and CDR2 SFDVKD. The CDR3 DNA is TGTGCCACCAGTGGTACAGGCAATGAAAAACTGTTTTTT. Its protein product is CATSGTGNEKLFF.

The chain has TRBV5-1 and TRBJ1-1, with D possibly being TRBD1 (6 bases). Per the germline V gene, CDR1 is SGHRS and CDR2 is YFSETQ. With 2 bases removed from V and 8 bases from J, the gap between germline ends came to 10 bases. The CDR3 has 12 residues. The CDR3 coding sequence is TGCGCCAGCAGCTTAAGTCAGGGGGAAGCTTTCTTT. This sequence encodes CASSLSQGEAFF.

The chain links TRBV7-2 to TRBJ1-1, with D tentatively TRBD1 (5 bases). Trimming took 5 bases from V and 0 from J, leaving 16 bases between them. CDR1 is SGHTA and CDR2 is FQGNSA in the germline V gene. The CDR3 runs 16 residues. CDR3 coding DNA: TGTGCCAGCAGCCCGAGCAGTGGACATTTGAACACTGAAGCTTTCTTT. This encodes CASSPSSGHLNTEAFF.

This chain uses TRBV4-2 with TRBJ2-1; D is possibly TRBD2 (6 bases). Germline values: CDR1 LGHNA, CDR2 YNFKEQ. V lost 4 bases and J 3 bases, leaving 13 bases between the germline ends. CDR3 length: 15 amino acids. CDR3 in DNA: TGTGCCAGCAGCCCCGTTGGAGGGAACTACAATGAGCAGTTCTTC. Residues: CASSPVGGNYNEQFF.

The rearrangement links TRBV10-3 to TRBJ1-5, with 12 bases aligning to TRBD1. After removal of 2 bases from V and 7 bases from J, the junction contained 6 bases not matched to a gene. In germline, CDR1 is ENHRY, CDR2 SYGVKD. The CDR3 consists of 16 residues. CDR3: CAISERGQGAGQPQHF. The CDR3 DNA reads as TGTGCCATCAGTGAGAGGGGACAGGGGGCCGGACAGCCCCAGCATTTT.

The chain is built from TRBV20-1 and TRBJ1-4; a weak D match, TRBD1 (6 bases). The germline V and J ends were trimmed by 4 bases and 13 bases, with 13 bases remaining between them. The CDR3 spans 11 residues. The germline V gene encodes CDR1 DFQATT and CDR2 SNEGSKA (reference sequence). Here the CDR3 reads CSAKIGGSLFF. In DNA, the CDR3 is TGCAGTGCTAAAATTGGGGGCTCACTGTTTTTT.

The V and J genes are TRBV18 and TRBJ2-1; no definite D call. Germline assignment: CDR1 KGHSH and CDR2 LQKENI. CDR3 length equals 13 residues. With 3 bases removed from V and 3 bases from J, the gap between germline ends came to 6 bases. The CDR3 nucleotides are TGTGCCAGCTCACCCCCCGGCTACAATGAGCAGTTCTTC. As protein: CASSPPGYNEQFF.

This clone was recorded a few times. V and J are TRBV4-3 and TRBJ2-1; the D is unclear. CDR1 and CDR2 from the germline V gene are LGHNA and YSLEER. V was shortened by 0 bases and J by 7 bases, with 7 bases between the two germline ends. This CDR3 is built from 13 residues. In DNA form, the CDR3 reads TGCGCCAGCAGCCAAGACTGGGCGAATGAGCAGTTCTTC. It translates to CASSQDWANEQFF.

This chain joins TRBV4-2 and TRBJ1-1; tentatively, D is TRBD1 (5 bases). V shed 1 base and J shed 1 base, with 10 bases lying between them. Per germline, CDR1 LGHNA and CDR2 YNFKEQ. CDR3 size: 15 residues. CDR3 loop: CASSQATTANTEAFF. The DNA for the CDR3 is TGTGCCAGCAGCCAAGCAACGACAGCGAACACTGAAGCTTTCTTT.

The chain recombines TRBV19 with TRBJ1-1, with no clear D. Germline V gene data show CDR1 as LNHDA and CDR2 as SQIVND (reference sequence). V shed 3 bases and J shed 0 bases, with 8 bases lying between them. The CDR3 loop spans 14 amino acids. CDR3 coding DNA: TGTGCCAGTAGTATGGGCCGTCTGAACACTGAAGCTTTCTTT. Its translation is CASSMGRLNTEAFF. Full variable domain (remainder filled in from reference TRBV19 and TRBJ1-1): DGGITQSPKYLFRKEGQNVTLSCEQNLNHDAMYWYRQDPGQGLRLIYYSQIVNDFQKGDIAEGYSVSREKKESFPLTVTSAQKNPTAFYLCASSMGRLNTEAFFGQGTRLTVV.

The rearrangement joins TRBV7-2 to TRBJ1-1, with D unclear. Trimming stripped 6 bases from V and 4 bases from J, with 15 bases between. Looked up from germline, CDR1 is SGHTA and CDR2 is FQGNSA. This CDR3 region has 14 residues. CDR3 sequence: CASRGGVVGTEAFF. CDR3 DNA: TGTGCCAGCAGGGGAGGAGTGGTGGGCACTGAAGCTTTCTTT.

This chain connects TRBV30 to TRBJ1-2; D gene ambiguous. V was shortened by 7 bases and J by 5 bases, with 17 bases between the two germline ends. In germline, CDR1 is GTSNPN, CDR2 SVGIG (reference sequence). The CDR3 is made up of 13 amino acids. The CDR3 protein is CAYLGPNLYGYTF. The DNA of the CDR3 is TGTGCCTACCTTGGGCCCAATCTATATGGCTACACCTTC.

The V call is TRBV5-1, the J call TRBJ2-7, with 8 positions matching TRBD1. V lost 2 bases, J lost 1 base, and 8 bases stayed unmatched. Germline CDR1 SGHRS, CDR2 YFSETQ. The CDR3 is 16 amino acids. The CDR3 bases are TGCGCCAGCAGCTTATCCTCCGGGACAGGATCCTACGAGCAGTACTTC. Residues: CASSLSSGTGSYEQYF.

This clone came up a few times. The V gene is TRBV20-1, the J gene TRBJ2-7; 10 bases agree with TRBD2. The germline V gene encodes CDR1 DFQATT and CDR2 SNEGSKA (reference sequence). This CDR3 is 17 amino acids long. The V segment lost 3 bases and the J segment 0 bases; nucleotides outside the gene matches: 11. The CDR3 protein is CSASRLAGAQRSYEQYF. CDR3 DNA: TGCAGTGCTAGTAGGCTAGCGGGAGCCCAGCGCTCCTACGAGCAGTACTTC.

The rearrangement links TRBV18 to TRBJ2-7, with 8 bases identical to TRBD1. The CDR3 totals 13 residues. J lost 2 bases, V lost 5 bases, and 2 bases had no gene match. Germline-derived CDR1 and CDR2 are KGHSH and LQKENI. CDR3 amino acids: CASSWDRTYEQYF. The DNA for the CDR3 is TGTGCCAGCTCATGGGACAGGACCTACGAGCAGTACTTC.

The table lists this clone with a count of one. The CDR3 loop is CASSGTSGWSSYNEQFF. CDR3 sequence (DNA): TGTGCCAGCAGCGGGACTAGCGGTTGGTCCTCCTACAATGAGCAGTTCTTC. The chain carries TRBV9 and TRBJ2-1, with 10 nucleotides matching TRBD2. The ends lost 3 bases at V and 0 bases at J; junction bases unmatched: 6. Germline CDR1 is SGDLS and CDR2 is YYNGEE. The length of the CDR3 is 17 residues.